Sequencing of this TCR beta chain was carried out in a study of blood T cell repertoires in COVID-19. Study summary: Specimens from acute and convalescent COVID-19 originated in the United States, Italy and Spain. T cells, B-cell-depleted T cells, or PBMCs provided the cDNA or gDNA that served as material.

As originally analysed: Scientists estimated how many nucleated cells there were by amplifying reference gene primers. Assay: immunoSEQ multiplex PCR; the TCRdb copy retains only in-frame clones and omits some. Clone size and V and J calls were adopted from that table, with D and trimming inferred from the DNA. The table lists some 51,000 clones, approximately 90% of them singletons. CDR1 is LGHNT and CDR2 is FRNRAP in the germline V gene. The CDR3 totals 15 residues. The junction had 10 bases not matched to a gene; V was cut back by 6 bases and J by 5 bases. Input material: peripheral blood. The sequence was collected from a middle-aged man with acute or convalescent COVID-19. The gene calls are TRBV12-5 and TRBJ2-3; 8 positions match TRBD1. Here the CDR3 reads CASGGTGTGLDTQYF. CDR3 nucleotide sequence: TGTGCTAGTGGCGGTACCGGGACAGGTTTAGATACGCAGTATTTT.